This T cell receptor (beta chain) was obtained from a study of shared T cell receptors in the human thymus. Looked up from germline, CDR1 is SGHNT and CDR2 is YYREEE (reference sequence). There are 16 residues in the CDR3. The V and J ends lost 3 bases and 0 bases, in that order; junction bases with no gene match: 5. Clones were read by immunoSEQ multiplex PCR, and TCRdb kept only the in-frame ones, dropping some. Of roughly 500,000 clones in the sample, approximately 80% were seen once. This sample also appeared in a second study, on human thymus T cells. That work contributes: Thymus specimens were resections from corrective heart surgery. Thymic TCR repertoires of unrelated people reportedly overlapped highly.

Input material: thymocytes. The TCR was taken from a boy in the first two years of life with a congenital heart defect. V usage is TRBV5-4 and J usage is TRBJ2-1, with TRBD2 identical over 8 bases. The CDR3 is CASSWIGGVSYNEQFF. As DNA, the CDR3 is TGTGCCAGCAGCTGGATCGGGGGGGTCTCCTACAATGAGCAGTTCTTC.